The rows below give T cell receptor beta chains drawn from one sample of a study of early T cells in non-severe SARS-CoV-2 infection. One entry per CDR3 protein results from TCRdb running MiXCR on the 5' RACE reads. Here the sample spans 85,000 to 90,000 distinct CDR3 sequences, approximately 15% being singletons. What was sequenced was whole blood. The receptors were sampled from an adult who was a healthcare worker with PCR-confirmed SARS-CoV-2 infection or an uninfected control (not recorded which). Each CDR3 is given with its conserved first and last residue. Fields, in order: clone size, J gene, D gene, V gene, CDR3 length, CDR3 DNA, CDR3 protein. A D gene is named only where the DNA matches it firmly. Clone size is not always given. Where it is, it says once, few, many or a class for expanded clones.

few TRBJ2-1 . TRBV4-2 15 TGTGCCAGCAGCGGCGGGGGCGGCTTGTACAATGAGCAGTTCTTC CASSGGGGLYNEQFF
many TRBJ2-7 . TRBV7-6 15 TGTGCCAGCAGCTTAGCGGTAGGGGGAATCTACGAGCAGTACTTC CASSLAVGGIYEQYF
. TRBJ2-7 TRBD2 TRBV28 15 TGTGCCAGCGGGACTAGCGGGAGTCCGACGAGGGAGCAGTACTTC CASGTSGSPTREQYF
many TRBJ1-5 TRBD1 TRBV20-1 17 TGCAGTGCGGAGGGACAGGGAATCGATGGGAGCAATCAGCCCCAGCATTTT CSAEGQGIDGSNQPQHF
. TRBJ1-6 TRBD1 TRBV6-1 19 TGTGCCAGCAGCCTTAAGAGGACAGGGGCCGACCCGTATAATTCACCCCTCCACTTT CASSLKRTGADPYNSPLHF
many TRBJ1-2 . TRBV25-1 14 TGTGCCAGCAGTAGGGGCAGCGTATCCTATGGCTACACCTTC CASSRGSVSYGYTF
few TRBJ2-1 TRBD2 TRBV4-2 15 TGTGCCAGCACCCGGGGACTAGCGACCTACAATGAGCAGTTCTTC CASTRGLATYNEQFF
. TRBJ2-5 TRBD1 TRBV9 16 TGTGCCAGCAGCCAGGAGAGTTGGACAGGCCAAGAGACCCAGTACTTC CASSQESWTGQETQYF
few TRBJ2-7 . TRBV10-2 13 TGCGCCAGCAGCCTGGACAGCTCCTACGAGCAGTACTTC CASSLDSSYEQYF
. TRBJ1-5 . TRBV6-2/TRBV6-3 13 TGTGCCCACGGAGAATATAGCAATCAGCCCCAGCATTTT CAHGEYSNQPQHF
many TRBJ2-6 . TRBV21-1 22 TGTGCCAGCAGCAAAGGCCCTGAGAAGTTGACAGGCGAGAACTCTGGGGCCAACGTCCTGACTTTC CASSKGPEKLTGENSGANVLTF